Listed below are T cell receptor beta chains from one sample, sequenced in a study of T-cell memory formation after mild COVID-19. TCRdb itself ran the 5' RACE reads through MiXCR, one entry per CDR3 protein. This table holds 240,000 or so distinct CDR3 sequences, over 9% found once. Sequenced sample: PBMCs or a T cell subset sorted from them (not recorded which). Every receptor here comes from a man aged 18 to 29 who had mild COVID-19 (a few samples of this study predate the infection). Cell type and time point are not known. The CDR3 runs from the conserved cysteine through the conserved F or W. Fields, in order: clone size, V gene, D gene, J gene, CDR3 protein, CDR3 DNA. D genes are given only for firm matches. Clone size is stated in some rows and not others, as once, few, many or a class when expanded.

clone size: NA; V gene: TRBV5-6; D gene: NA; J gene: TRBJ2-3; CDR3 protein: CASSLARGGADTQYF; CDR3 DNA: TGTGCCAGCAGCTTGGCTAGAGGGGGGGCGGATACGCAGTATTTT
clone size: few; V gene: TRBV20-1; D gene: NA; J gene: TRBJ2-5; CDR3 protein: CSARGWGRETQYF; CDR3 DNA: TGCAGTGCTAGAGGTTGGGGAAGAGAGACCCAGTACTTC
clone size: NA; V gene: TRBV5-1; D gene: TRBD2; J gene: TRBJ2-3; CDR3 protein: CASSLESGTSLDTQYF; CDR3 DNA: TGCGCCAGCAGCTTGGAGTCCGGGACTAGTCTGGATACGCAGTATTTT
clone size: few; V gene: TRBV7-2; D gene: NA; J gene: TRBJ1-2; CDR3 protein: CASSPYPLLGYTF; CDR3 DNA: TGTGCCAGCAGCCCATATCCCCTGCTTGGCTACACCTTC
clone size: NA; V gene: TRBV12-3/TRBV12-4; D gene: NA; J gene: TRBJ2-1; CDR3 protein: CASSDAPSSYNEQFF; CDR3 DNA: TGTGCCAGCAGTGACGCTCCTAGCTCCTACAATGAGCAGTTCTTC
clone size: few; V gene: TRBV18; D gene: NA; J gene: TRBJ2-1; CDR3 protein: CASSPPRGGGQNNEQFF; CDR3 DNA: TGTGCCAGCTCACCCCCGCGGGGCGGGGGACAAAACAATGAGCAGTTCTTC
clone size: few; V gene: TRBV5-1; D gene: NA; J gene: TRBJ1-1; CDR3 protein: CASSTLVDGEAFF; CDR3 DNA: TGCGCCAGCAGCACCTTGGTCGACGGGGAAGCTTTCTTT
clone size: NA; V gene: TRBV20-1; D gene: NA; J gene: TRBJ2-1; CDR3 protein: CSAQAATYNEQFF; CDR3 DNA: TGCAGTGCGCAAGCGGCAACCTACAATGAGCAGTTCTTC
clone size: NA; V gene: TRBV11-2; D gene: NA; J gene: TRBJ1-4; CDR3 protein: CASSLVRENEKLFF; CDR3 DNA: TGTGCCAGCAGCTTAGTCAGGGAAAATGAAAAACTGTTTTTT
clone size: NA; V gene: TRBV3-1; D gene: NA; J gene: TRBJ1-3; CDR3 protein: CASSYHQGSGNTIYF; CDR3 DNA: TGTGCCAGCAGCTATCACCAGGGAAGTGGAAACACCATATATTTT
clone size: NA; V gene: TRBV25-1; D gene: NA; J gene: TRBJ2-5; CDR3 protein: CASSESGATSQETQYF; CDR3 DNA: TGTGCCAGCAGTGAATCGGGAGCGACCAGCCAAGAGACCCAGTACTTC
clone size: few; V gene: TRBV7-6; D gene: NA; J gene: TRBJ1-2; CDR3 protein: CASSPDVLPLPNYGYTF; CDR3 DNA: TGTGCCAGCAGTCCGGACGTCTTGCCGCTCCCTAACTATGGCTACACCTTC
clone size: once; V gene: TRBV4-3; D gene: NA; J gene: TRBJ1-6; CDR3 protein: CASSQYPARYNSPLHF; CDR3 DNA: TGCGCCAGCAGCCAATACCCGGCGCGTTATAATTCACCCCTCCACTTT
clone size: few; V gene: TRBV6-5; D gene: NA; J gene: TRBJ2-5; CDR3 protein: CASQTAEYQETQYF; CDR3 DNA: TGTGCCAGCCAAACAGCGGAGTACCAAGAGACCCAGTACTTC
clone size: NA; V gene: TRBV7-9; D gene: NA; J gene: TRBJ1-6; CDR3 protein: CASRPRGDSPLHF; CDR3 DNA: TGTGCCAGCAGACCCCGAGGGGATTCACCCCTCCACTTT
clone size: NA; V gene: TRBV6-5; D gene: NA; J gene: TRBJ2-7; CDR3 protein: CASSLNPGPAESYEQYF; CDR3 DNA: TGTGCCAGCAGTCTAAACCCCGGGCCGGCAGAATCCTACGAGCAGTACTTC
clone size: many; V gene: TRBV5-1; D gene: TRBD2; J gene: TRBJ2-1; CDR3 protein: CASSSPSLAGGYSEQFF; CDR3 DNA: TGCGCCAGCAGCTCGCCGTCCCTAGCGGGGGGGTACAGCGAGCAGTTCTTC
clone size: few; V gene: TRBV7-8; D gene: NA; J gene: TRBJ1-2; CDR3 protein: CASSLSEASYGYTF; CDR3 DNA: TGTGCCAGCAGCCTTTCCGAGGCGTCCTATGGCTACACCTTC
clone size: NA; V gene: TRBV7-9; D gene: NA; J gene: TRBJ2-2; CDR3 protein: CASTSPQVLTGELFF; CDR3 DNA: TGTGCCAGCACCTCACCTCAGGTTCTCACCGGGGAGCTGTTTTTT
clone size: NA; V gene: TRBV10-3; D gene: TRBD1; J gene: TRBJ2-1; CDR3 protein: CAIGQDPTHGQFF; CDR3 DNA: TGTGCCATCGGACAGGATCCCACCCACGGGCAGTTCTTC
clone size: NA; V gene: TRBV20-1; D gene: NA; J gene: TRBJ2-5; CDR3 protein: CSAIQPLLETQYF; CDR3 DNA: TGCAGTGCTATCCAGCCGTTACTGGAGACCCAGTACTTC
clone size: NA; V gene: TRBV18; D gene: TRBD2; J gene: TRBJ2-1; CDR3 protein: CASSPARASGGPYNEQFF; CDR3 DNA: TGTGCCAGCTCGCCGGCGAGGGCTAGCGGGGGACCATACAATGAGCAGTTCTTC
clone size: few; V gene: TRBV3-1; D gene: TRBD2; J gene: TRBJ2-5; CDR3 protein: CASAPSGELETQYF; CDR3 DNA: TGTGCCAGCGCCCCGAGCGGGGAGTTAGAGACCCAGTACTTC
clone size: many; V gene: TRBV9; D gene: TRBD2; J gene: TRBJ2-1; CDR3 protein: CASSDGGGYNEQFF; CDR3 DNA: TGTGCCAGCAGCGATGGGGGGGGCTACAATGAGCAGTTCTTC
clone size: few; V gene: TRBV5-1; D gene: TRBD2; J gene: TRBJ2-3; CDR3 protein: CASSPPAGGPSTQYF; CDR3 DNA: TGCGCCAGCAGCCCGCCGGCGGGGGGTCCCAGTACGCAGTATTTT
clone size: few; V gene: TRBV3-1; D gene: NA; J gene: TRBJ1-1; CDR3 protein: CASSRLHGTEAFF; CDR3 DNA: TGTGCCAGCAGCCGCCTCCACGGCACTGAAGCTTTCTTT
clone size: many; V gene: TRBV6-5; D gene: NA; J gene: TRBJ1-6; CDR3 protein: CASHRGWPSYNSPLHF; CDR3 DNA: TGTGCCAGCCATCGGGGGTGGCCCTCCTATAATTCACCCCTCCACTTT
clone size: many; V gene: TRBV4-3; D gene: TRBD1; J gene: TRBJ2-1; CDR3 protein: CASSQAAGGGGAEQFF; CDR3 DNA: TGCGCCAGCAGCCAAGCGGCAGGGGGCGGCGGGGCTGAGCAGTTCTTC
clone size: NA; V gene: TRBV5-1; D gene: NA; J gene: TRBJ2-1; CDR3 protein: CASSLPLGHEQFF; CDR3 DNA: TGCGCCAGCAGCCTACCCCTAGGACATGAGCAGTTCTTC
clone size: NA; V gene: TRBV7-9; D gene: NA; J gene: TRBJ2-1; CDR3 protein: CASSLGAIYNEQFF; CDR3 DNA: TGTGCCAGCAGCTTAGGGGCGATCTACAATGAGCAGTTCTTC
clone size: NA; V gene: TRBV7-2; D gene: TRBD2; J gene: TRBJ2-7; CDR3 protein: CASSLVGSGYNEQYF; CDR3 DNA: TGTGCCAGCAGCTTAGTTGGTAGCGGGTATAACGAGCAGTACTTC
clone size: NA; V gene: TRBV7-9; D gene: NA; J gene: TRBJ1-4; CDR3 protein: CASTFPGREKLFF; CDR3 DNA: TGTGCCAGCACCTTCCCCGGTCGCGAAAAACTGTTTTTT
clone size: NA; V gene: TRBV7-9; D gene: NA; J gene: TRBJ1-1; CDR3 protein: CASSLVRALTLNTEAFF; CDR3 DNA: TGTGCCAGCAGCTTAGTACGGGCCCTCACCCTGAACACTGAAGCTTTCTTT
clone size: NA; V gene: TRBV7-3; D gene: NA; J gene: TRBJ2-1; CDR3 protein: CASSLVMMRFYNEQFF; CDR3 DNA: TGTGCCAGCAGCTTAGTAATGATGCGGTTTTACAATGAGCAGTTCTTC
clone size: NA; V gene: TRBV5-1; D gene: NA; J gene: TRBJ2-2; CDR3 protein: CASSLTMTRRELFF; CDR3 DNA: TGCGCCAGCAGCCTTACCATGACCCGACGGGAGCTGTTTTTT
clone size: few; V gene: TRBV27; D gene: TRBD2; J gene: TRBJ2-1; CDR3 protein: CASSLWTSGPHEQFF; CDR3 DNA: TGTGCCAGCAGCTTGTGGACTAGCGGACCCCATGAGCAGTTCTTC